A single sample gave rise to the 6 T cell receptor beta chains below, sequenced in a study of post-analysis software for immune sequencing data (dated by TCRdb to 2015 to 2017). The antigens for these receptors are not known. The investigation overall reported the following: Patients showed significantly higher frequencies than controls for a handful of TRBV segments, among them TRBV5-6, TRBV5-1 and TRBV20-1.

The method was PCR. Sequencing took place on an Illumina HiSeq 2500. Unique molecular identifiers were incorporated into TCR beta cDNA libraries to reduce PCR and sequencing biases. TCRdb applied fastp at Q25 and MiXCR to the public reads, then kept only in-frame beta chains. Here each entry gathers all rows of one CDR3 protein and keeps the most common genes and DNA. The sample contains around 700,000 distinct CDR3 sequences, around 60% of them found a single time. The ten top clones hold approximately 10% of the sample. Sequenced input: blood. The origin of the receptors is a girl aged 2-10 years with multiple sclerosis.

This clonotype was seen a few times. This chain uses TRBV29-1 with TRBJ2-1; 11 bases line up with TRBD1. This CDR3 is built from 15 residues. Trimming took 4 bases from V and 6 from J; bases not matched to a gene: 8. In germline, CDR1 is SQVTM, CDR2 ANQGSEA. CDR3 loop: CSVGTGGTTGNEQFF. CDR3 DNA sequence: TGCAGCGTTGGGACAGGGGGCACAACCGGCAATGAGCAGTTCTTC.

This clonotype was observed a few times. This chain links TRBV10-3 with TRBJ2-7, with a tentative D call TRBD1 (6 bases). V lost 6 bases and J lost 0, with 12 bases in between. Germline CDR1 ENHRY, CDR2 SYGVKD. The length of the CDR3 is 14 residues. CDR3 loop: CAIREQGNSYEQYF. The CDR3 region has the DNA TGTGCCATCAGGGAACAGGGTAACTCCTACGAGCAGTACTTC.

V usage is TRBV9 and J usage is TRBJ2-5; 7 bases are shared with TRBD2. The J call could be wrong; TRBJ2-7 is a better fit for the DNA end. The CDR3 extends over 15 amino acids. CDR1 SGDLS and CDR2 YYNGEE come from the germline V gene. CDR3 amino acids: CASSVVGGSIYEQYF. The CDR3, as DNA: TGTGCCAGCAGCGTAGTTGGCGGGAGTATTTACGAGCAGTACTTC.

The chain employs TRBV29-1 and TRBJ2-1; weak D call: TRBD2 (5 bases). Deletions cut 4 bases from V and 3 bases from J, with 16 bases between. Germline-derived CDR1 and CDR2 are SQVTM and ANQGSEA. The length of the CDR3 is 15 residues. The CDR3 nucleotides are TGCAGCGTTGCCGGGCGCGGAGGAGACTACAATGAGCAGTTCTTC. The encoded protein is CSVAGRGGDYNEQFF.

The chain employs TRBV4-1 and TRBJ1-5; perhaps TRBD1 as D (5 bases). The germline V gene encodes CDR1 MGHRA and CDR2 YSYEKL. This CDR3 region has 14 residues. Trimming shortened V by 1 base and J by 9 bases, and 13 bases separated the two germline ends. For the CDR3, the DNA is TGCGCCAGCAGCCAAGGAGGTGGGGGGTCGCCCCAGCATTTT. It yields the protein CASSQGGGGSPQHF.

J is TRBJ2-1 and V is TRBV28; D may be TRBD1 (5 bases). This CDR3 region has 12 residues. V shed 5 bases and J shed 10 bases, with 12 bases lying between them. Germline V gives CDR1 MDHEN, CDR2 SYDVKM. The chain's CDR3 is CASSGAAVEQFF. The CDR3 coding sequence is TGTGCCAGCAGTGGGGCGGCCGTAGAGCAGTTCTTC.